Listed below are T cell receptor beta chains from one sample, sequenced in a study of T cell repertoires in cytomegalovirus infection. These receptors are not linked to any known antigen. TCRdb reprocessed the reads via MiXCR and lists one record per CDR3 protein. The table lists about 770,000 distinct CDR3 sequences, 29% of them singletons, with roughly 13% in the top ten. The sequences come from cultured CD8+ T cells from PBMCs, collected from culture after CMV antigen stimulation. Receptors were obtained from a human donor in good health (CMV status not recorded). Some clones in this sample may be carry-over from other donors' samples. Each CDR3 is given with its conserved first and last residue. D genes are given only for firm matches. Clone size, where shown, is once, few, many, or a class for clones that have expanded.

V: TRBV29-1
length: 12
J: TRBJ1-2
D: -
size: few
CDR3: CSVIRASYGYTF
DNA: TGCAGCGTTATCCGGGCCTCCTACGGCTACACCTTC

V: TRBV27
length: 15
J: TRBJ1-3
D: -
size: few
CDR3: CASSLRAGTGNTIYF
DNA: TGTGCCAGCAGTTTACGGGCAGGGACTGGAAACACCATATATTTT

V: TRBV7-6
length: 15
J: TRBJ2-5
D: -
size: -
CDR3: CASCVAGQYQETQYF
DNA: TGTGCCAGCTGTGTCGCGGGGCAATACCAAGAGACCCAGTACTTC

V: TRBV3-1
length: 15
J: TRBJ1-4
D: -
size: -
CDR3: CASSQEGPTNEKLFF
DNA: TGTGCCAGCAGCCAAGAGGGACCTACTAATGAAAAACTGTTTTTT

V: TRBV7-9
length: 15
J: TRBJ2-1
D: TRBD1
size: few
CDR3: CASSFRQGPSDEQFF
DNA: TGTGCCAGCAGCTTCAGACAGGGGCCGTCGGATGAGCAGTTCTTC

V: TRBV27
length: 14
J: TRBJ2-5
D: TRBD1
size: -
CDR3: CASGQGRGKETQYF
DNA: TGTGCCAGTGGACAGGGGCGCGGGAAAGAGACCCAGTACTTC

V: TRBV27
length: 17
J: TRBJ1-1
D: -
size: -
CDR3: CASSFGTPGFGNTEAFF
DNA: TGTGCCAGCAGTTTTGGGACTCCAGGGTTTGGGAACACTGAAGCTTTCTTT

V: TRBV7-6
length: 15
J: TRBJ1-1
D: TRBD1
size: many
CDR3: CASSPDREGNTEAFF
DNA: TGTGCCAGCAGCCCGGACAGGGAGGGGAACACTGAAGCTTTCTTT

V: TRBV28
length: 13
J: TRBJ2-1
D: -
size: few
CDR3: CASSLASLYEQFF
DNA: TGTGCCAGCAGTTTGGCCTCCCTATATGAGCAGTTCTTC

V: TRBV4-1
length: 17
J: TRBJ2-6
D: -
size: -
CDR3: CASSLGVIFAGANVLTF
DNA: TGCGCCAGCAGCCTAGGGGTAATCTTCGCTGGGGCCAACGTCCTGACTTTC

V: TRBV12-3/TRBV12-4
length: 14
J: TRBJ2-6
D: -
size: many
CDR3: CASSSGPGANVLTF
DNA: TGTGCCAGCAGTTCAGGTCCAGGGGCCAACGTCCTGACTTTC

V: TRBV25-1
length: 15
J: TRBJ1-1
D: -
size: few
CDR3: CASSEWGTGKTEAFF
DNA: TGTGCCAGCAGTGAATGGGGTACAGGGAAGACTGAAGCTTTCTTT

V: TRBV20-1
length: 15
J: TRBJ1-5
D: -
size: -
CDR3: CSARDLRVGNQPQHF
DNA: TGCAGTGCTAGAGATCTGAGGGTCGGCAATCAGCCCCAGCATTTT

V: TRBV12-3/TRBV12-4
length: 13
J: TRBJ2-3
D: -
size: many
CDR3: CASSGVSTDTQYF
DNA: TGTGCCAGCAGTGGGGTCTCCACAGATACGCAGTATTTT

V: TRBV27
length: 14
J: TRBJ1-1
D: -
size: few
CDR3: CASSLRGIGTEAFF
DNA: TGTGCCAGCAGTTTACGGGGCATTGGCACTGAAGCTTTCTTT

V: TRBV12-3/TRBV12-4
length: 18
J: TRBJ2-3
D: TRBD2
size: few
CDR3: CASSQTAGTSGETDTQYF
DNA: TGTGCCAGCAGTCAAACGGCCGGGACTAGCGGGGAGACAGATACGCAGTATTTT

V: TRBV10-3
length: 15
J: TRBJ1-2
D: -
size: few
CDR3: CAISESILADYGYTF
DNA: TGTGCCATCAGTGAGTCGATCTTAGCGGACTATGGCTACACCTTC

V: TRBV12-3/TRBV12-4
length: 14
J: TRBJ1-1
D: -
size: -
CDR3: CASTPEFMNTEAFF
DNA: TGTGCCAGCACCCCAGAGTTTATGAACACTGAAGCTTTCTTT

V: TRBV3-1
length: 15
J: TRBJ2-1
D: TRBD2
size: -
CDR3: CASSPGGAPGNEQFF
DNA: TGTGCCAGCAGCCCGGGGGGGGCTCCGGGCAATGAGCAGTTCTTC

V: TRBV3-1
length: 15
J: TRBJ1-1
D: -
size: few
CDR3: CASSQEDSAHTEAFF
DNA: TGTGCCAGCAGCCAAGAGGACTCGGCGCACACTGAAGCTTTCTTT

V: TRBV19
length: 13
J: TRBJ2-7
D: -
size: -
CDR3: CASSIGQDYEQYF
DNA: TGTGCCAGTAGTATCGGCCAGGACTACGAGCAGTACTTC

V: TRBV9
length: 13
J: TRBJ2-1
D: -
size: once
CDR3: CASSPRTPNEQFF
DNA: TGTGCCAGCAGCCCCCGGACTCCCAATGAGCAGTTCTTC

V: TRBV27
length: 15
J: TRBJ2-7
D: TRBD1
size: once
CDR3: CASSLSYRGTNEQYF
DNA: TGTGCCAGCAGTTTATCGTACAGGGGGACAAACGAGCAGTACTTC

V: TRBV20-1
length: 19
J: TRBJ2-3
D: -
size: -
CDR3: CSARDPRIKGGNRTDTQYF
DNA: TGCAGTGCTAGAGATCCACGGATAAAAGGGGGAAATCGCACAGATACGCAGTATTTT

V: TRBV6-5
length: 16
J: TRBJ2-1
D: -
size: few
CDR3: CASSMLTLPFYNEQFF
DNA: TGTGCCAGCAGTATGCTGACTCTGCCTTTCTACAATGAGCAGTTCTTC

V: TRBV6-2/TRBV6-3
length: 15
J: TRBJ1-1
D: -
size: once
CDR3: CASTNPASANTEAFF
DNA: TGTGCCAGCACTAATCCGGCCAGCGCTAACACTGAAGCTTTCTTT

V: TRBV6-6
length: 15
J: TRBJ1-1
D: -
size: -
CDR3: CASSYSPAMNTEAFF
DNA: TGTGCCAGCAGTTACTCGCCGGCCATGAACACTGAAGCTTTCTTT

V: TRBV9
length: 14
J: TRBJ2-3
D: -
size: few
CDR3: CASRSGDAPYTQYF
DNA: TGTGCCAGCAGGAGTGGGGACGCCCCATATACGCAGTATTTT

V: TRBV7-2
length: 15
J: TRBJ1-5
D: -
size: many
CDR3: CASSPGVGINQPQHF
DNA: TGTGCCAGCAGCCCAGGAGTAGGGATCAATCAGCCCCAGCATTTT

V: TRBV6-2/TRBV6-3
length: 14
J: TRBJ1-5
D: -
size: few
CDR3: CASSYSLRNQPQHF
DNA: TGTGCCAGCAGTTACTCCCTACGCAATCAGCCCCAGCATTTT

V: TRBV12-3/TRBV12-4
length: 14
J: TRBJ2-5
D: -
size: -
CDR3: CASTLPGFRETQYF
DNA: TGTGCCAGCACCCTACCTGGGTTCAGAGAGACCCAGTACTTC

V: TRBV7-8
length: 16
J: TRBJ1-2
D: -
size: -
CDR3: CASSLAWDGTNYGYTF
DNA: TGTGCCAGCAGCTTAGCCTGGGACGGTACTAACTATGGCTACACCTTC

V: TRBV18
length: 18
J: TRBJ1-1
D: TRBD1
size: -
CDR3: CASSRAPYRDRGPTEAFF
DNA: TGTGCCAGCTCACGAGCCCCTTACCGGGACAGGGGGCCCACTGAAGCTTTCTTT

V: TRBV4-1
length: 16
J: TRBJ2-1
D: TRBD1
size: -
CDR3: CASSLSRDRPYNEQFF
DNA: TGCGCCAGCAGCCTCTCCCGGGACAGACCCTACAATGAGCAGTTCTTC

V: TRBV5-6
length: 15
J: TRBJ1-5
D: -
size: -
CDR3: CASSSGFGGNQPQHF
DNA: TGTGCCAGCAGCTCAGGGTTCGGTGGCAATCAGCCCCAGCATTTT

V: TRBV12-3/TRBV12-4
length: 13
J: TRBJ2-5
D: TRBD1
size: many
CDR3: CASSWTGDETQYF
DNA: TGTGCCAGCAGTTGGACAGGGGACGAGACCCAGTACTTC

V: TRBV4-3
length: 16
J: TRBJ2-3
D: TRBD2
size: few
CDR3: CASSHRLAGDTDTQYF
DNA: TGCGCCAGCAGCCACCGACTAGCGGGGGACACAGATACGCAGTATTTT

V: TRBV27
length: 12
J: TRBJ1-1
D: -
size: -
CDR3: CASTDQNTEAFF
DNA: TGTGCCAGCACCGATCAGAACACTGAAGCTTTCTTT

V: TRBV11-2
length: 14
J: TRBJ2-2
D: -
size: few
CDR3: CASSLTQDTGELFF
DNA: TGTGCCAGCAGCTTAACCCAAGACACCGGGGAGCTGTTTTTT

V: TRBV9
length: 15
J: TRBJ2-3
D: -
size: many
CDR3: CASSVAGADTDTQYF
DNA: TGTGCCAGCAGCGTAGCGGGGGCCGACACAGATACGCAGTATTTT

V: TRBV14
length: 15
J: TRBJ1-3
D: -
size: -
CDR3: CASSQETRTGNTIYF
DNA: TGTGCCAGCAGCCAAGAAACCCGGACTGGAAACACCATATATTTT

V: TRBV7-3
length: 19
J: TRBJ2-3
D: TRBD2
size: few
CDR3: CATAVLAGGKHYSTDTQYF
DNA: TGTGCCACCGCTGTACTAGCGGGGGGCAAGCACTACAGCACAGATACGCAGTATTTT

V: TRBV7-9
length: 16
J: TRBJ1-5
D: -
size: once
CDR3: CASSLGVLGDNQPQHF
DNA: TGTGCCAGCAGCTTAGGGGTTCTGGGGGACAATCAGCCCCAGCATTTT

V: TRBV4-2
length: 14
J: TRBJ1-5
D: TRBD1
size: -
CDR3: CASSQGRGDQPQHF
DNA: TGTGCCAGCAGCCAAGGCAGGGGGGATCAGCCCCAGCATTTT

V: TRBV5-1
length: 16
J: TRBJ2-1
D: -
size: -
CDR3: CASSLEGLLPNNEQFF
DNA: TGCGCCAGCAGCTTGGAAGGACTACTTCCAAACAATGAGCAGTTCTTC

V: TRBV6-2/TRBV6-3
length: 14
J: TRBJ2-5
D: -
size: few
CDR3: CASSYRQSKETQYF
DNA: TGTGCCAGCAGTTATCGGCAGTCCAAAGAGACCCAGTACTTC

V: TRBV5-4
length: 14
J: TRBJ2-1
D: TRBD1
size: -
CDR3: CASSFRTGSPEQFF
DNA: TGTGCCAGCAGCTTTAGGACAGGGTCTCCTGAGCAGTTCTTC

V: TRBV25-1
length: 13
J: TRBJ2-1
D: -
size: -
CDR3: CASSGEGVNEQFF
DNA: TGTGCCAGCAGTGGTGAAGGGGTGAATGAGCAGTTCTTC

V: TRBV10-3
length: 15
J: TRBJ2-3
D: -
size: -
CDR3: CAISEKGGDTDTQYF
DNA: TGTGCCATCAGTGAAAAGGGGGGGGACACAGATACGCAGTATTTT

V: TRBV28
length: 14
J: TRBJ1-1
D: -
size: -
CDR3: CASSFVSTNTEAFF
DNA: TGTGCCAGCAGTTTTGTGTCTACGAACACTGAAGCTTTCTTT

V: TRBV7-9
length: 14
J: TRBJ1-5
D: -
size: many
CDR3: CASSEGQVLQPQHF
DNA: TGTGCCAGCAGCGAAGGGCAGGTCCTTCAGCCCCAGCATTTT

V: TRBV24-1
length: 17
J: TRBJ2-1
D: TRBD1
size: -
CDR3: CATSDGDRASSYNEQFF
DNA: TGTGCCACCAGTGATGGGGACAGGGCAAGCTCCTACAATGAGCAGTTCTTC

V: TRBV7-2
length: 16
J: TRBJ2-7
D: -
size: many
CDR3: CASSLDGLPFPYEQYF
DNA: TGTGCCAGCAGCTTAGACGGACTTCCTTTTCCCTACGAGCAGTACTTC

V: TRBV11-3
length: 15
J: TRBJ2-1
D: -
size: few
CDR3: CASSLEAGAGGEQFF
DNA: TGTGCCAGCAGCTTAGAAGCCGGGGCCGGCGGTGAGCAGTTCTTC

V: TRBV7-4
length: 18
J: TRBJ2-1
D: -
size: -
CDR3: CASSTDLGAGATYNEQFF
DNA: TGTGCCAGCAGCACCGACTTGGGTGCGGGGGCCACCTACAATGAGCAGTTCTTC